One and the same sample provided the 11 T cell receptor beta chains below, sequenced in a study of blood T cell repertoires in COVID-19. The table came from immunoSEQ multiplex PCR; TCRdb's copy has only in-frame clones and leaves some out. The sample yields roughly 130,000 clones, less than 90% seen once. Sequences were obtained from peripheral blood. These receptors were taken from a man aged 65 to 79 with acute or convalescent COVID-19.

The chain carries TRBV21-1 and TRBJ2-7; the table names TRBD2, a call not compared with the DNA. TRBV21-1 is a listed pseudogene. This CDR3 is 14 amino acids long. The CDR3 sequence is CASSRLAGVYEQYF. The CDR3 region has the DNA TGTGCCAGCAGCAGACTAGCGGGGGTGTACGAGCAGTACTTC.

The rearrangement joins TRBV3-1 (or the pseudogene TRBV3-2) to TRBJ2-7; 9 bases agree with TRBD1. V lost 1 base to trimming and J lost 6 bases; unmatched junction nucleotides: 10. Germline V gene sequence: CDR1 LGHDT, CDR2 YNNKEL (reference sequence). The CDR3 covers 16 residues. The CDR3 nucleotides are TGTGCCAGCAGCCAAGCCGACAGGGGGGCGTTGTTCGAGCAGTACTTC. Translation: CASSQADRGALFEQYF.

V is TRBV3-1 (or the pseudogene TRBV3-2) and J is TRBJ1-2; weak D call: TRBD1 (6 bases). The CDR3 spans 16 residues. Trimming stripped 8 bases from V and 4 bases from J, with 23 bases between. Germline V gene sequence: CDR1 LGHDT, CDR2 YNNKEL (reference sequence). The CDR3 DNA is TGTGCCAGCCGCCCTCTGGACAGAACCCCCTTCTATGGCTACACCTTC. Protein: CASRPLDRTPFYGYTF.

This chain links TRBV5-1 with TRBJ2-1; perhaps TRBD1 as D (7 bases). Germline V gene lookup returns CDR1 SGHRS and CDR2 YFSETQ. The CDR3 sequence is 14 residues long. V gave up 0 bases and J gave up 7 bases, with 11 bases separating them. The CDR3 protein is CASSLARGANEQFF. CDR3 DNA: TGCGCCAGCAGCTTGGCCAGGGGGGCTAATGAGCAGTTCTTC.

This clone was picked up a small number of times. The chain couples TRBV10-1 to TRBJ2-2, with TRBD2 as a possible D gene (6 bases). This CDR3 is built from 16 residues. The V gene's germline CDR1 is WNHNN and CDR2 SYGVQD (reference sequence). V lost 3 bases, J lost 6 bases, and 17 bases lay in between. CDR3 DNA sequence: TGCGCCAGCAGTGATGGGGGACTGCCGCTAGCCGGGGAGCTGTTTTTT. Translating it yields CASSDGGLPLAGELFF.

This chain links TRBV19 with TRBJ1-3; D is perhaps TRBD1 (6 bases). The germline V gene encodes CDR1 LNHDA and CDR2 SQIVND (reference sequence). The CDR3 runs 16 residues. Trimming cost V 6 bases and J 0 bases, with 15 bases left between them. CDR3 amino acids: CASSGTGFSSGNTIYF. In DNA form, the CDR3 reads TGTGCCAGTAGCGGTACAGGGTTCTCCTCTGGAAACACCATATATTTT.

This sequence joins TRBV5-6 and TRBJ2-5, with 8 bases fitting TRBD2. The V gene's germline CDR1 is SGHDT and CDR2 YYEEEE. V was clipped by 6 bases and J by 1 base; unmatched bases: 2. This CDR3 spans 13 amino acids. The CDR3 DNA sequence: TGTGCCAGCACTAGCGGGTTCCAAGAGACCCAGTACTTC. Its translation: CASTSGFQETQYF. The full variable domain, rest sourced from reference TRBV5-6 and TRBJ2-5, is DAGVTQSPTHLIKTRGQQVTLRCSPKSGHDTVSWYQQALGQGPQFIFQYYEEEERQRGNFPDRFSGHQFPNYSSELNVNALLLGDSALYLCASTSGFQETQYFGPGTRLLVL.

The chain is built from TRBV3-1 (or the pseudogene TRBV3-2) and TRBJ2-2, with TRBD2 matching over 9 bases. J was trimmed by 4 bases and V by 3 bases; bases with no gene match: 12. Germline V lookup: CDR1 LGHDT, CDR2 YNNKEL (reference sequence). This CDR3 is 18 amino acids long. In DNA form, the CDR3 reads TGTGCCAGCAGCCACGTAGGGGGTGGCGGGGGGGTCACCGGGGAGCTGTTTTTT. This gives the protein CASSHVGGGGGVTGELFF.

The rearrangement joins TRBV15 to TRBJ2-2; the match to TRBD1 covers 10 bases. CDR1 and CDR2 (germline): LNHNV, YYDKDF (reference sequence). J lost 5 bases, V lost 4 bases, and 10 bases had no gene match. The CDR3 sequence is 17 residues long. The CDR3 DNA sequence: TGTGCCACCAGCAACTACGGGACAGGGGAAGAGACCGGGGAGCTGTTTTTT. Residues: CATSNYGTGEETGELFF.

The table lists this clone with many counts. V usage is TRBV30 and J usage is TRBJ1-3; tentative D call: TRBD1 (5 bases). V lost 4 bases and J 3 bases, leaving 7 bases between the germline ends. The CDR3 runs 12 residues. Germline-derived CDR1 and CDR2 are GTSNPN and SVGIG (reference sequence). The CDR3 loop reads CAWKGVGNTIYF. CDR3 in DNA: TGTGCCTGGAAAGGGGTTGGAAACACCATATATTTT.

The chain links TRBV20-1 to TRBJ2-1; TRBD1 is a possible D gene (6 bases). Germline assignment: CDR1 DFQATT and CDR2 SNEGSKA (reference sequence). The CDR3 has 11 residues. V lost 3 bases to trimming and J lost 15 bases, with 15 bases between them. CDR3 DNA sequence: TGCAGTGCTAGCCAAATGGGGGCGCGGTTCTTC. Translating it yields CSASQMGARFF.